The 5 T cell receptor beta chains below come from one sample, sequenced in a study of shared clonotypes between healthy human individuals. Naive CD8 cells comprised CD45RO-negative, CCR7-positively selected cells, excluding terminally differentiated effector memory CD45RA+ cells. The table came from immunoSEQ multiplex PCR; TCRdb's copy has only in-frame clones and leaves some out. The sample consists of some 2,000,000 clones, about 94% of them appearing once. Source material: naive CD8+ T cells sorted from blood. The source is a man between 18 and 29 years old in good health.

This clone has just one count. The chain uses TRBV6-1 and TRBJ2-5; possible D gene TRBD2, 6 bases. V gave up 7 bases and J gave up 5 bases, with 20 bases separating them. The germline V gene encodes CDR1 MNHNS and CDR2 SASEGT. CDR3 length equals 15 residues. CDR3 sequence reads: CASNLYRAGRETQYF. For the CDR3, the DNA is TGTGCCAGCAACCTTTACCGGGCGGGACGGGAGACCCAGTACTTC.

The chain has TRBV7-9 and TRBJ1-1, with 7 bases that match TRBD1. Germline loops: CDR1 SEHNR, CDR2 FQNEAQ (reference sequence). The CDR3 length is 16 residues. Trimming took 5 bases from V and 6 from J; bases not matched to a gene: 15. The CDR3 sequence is CASSNSWRQGEAEAFF. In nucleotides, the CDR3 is TGTGCCAGCAGCAATTCTTGGAGACAGGGTGAGGCTGAAGCTTTCTTT.

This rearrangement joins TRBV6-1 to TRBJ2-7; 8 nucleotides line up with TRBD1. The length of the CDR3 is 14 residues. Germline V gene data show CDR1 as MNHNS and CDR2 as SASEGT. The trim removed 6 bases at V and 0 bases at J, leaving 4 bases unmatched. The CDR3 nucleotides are TGTGCCAGCAGAGACAGGGGCGGCTCCTACGAGCAGTACTTC. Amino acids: CASRDRGGSYEQYF.

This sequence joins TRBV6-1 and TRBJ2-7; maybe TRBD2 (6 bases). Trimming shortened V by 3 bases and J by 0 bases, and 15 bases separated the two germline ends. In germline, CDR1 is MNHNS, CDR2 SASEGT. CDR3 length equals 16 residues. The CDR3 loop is CASSDFAGISSYEQYF. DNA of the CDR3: TGTGCCAGCAGTGACTTTGCGGGGATTAGCTCCTACGAGCAGTACTTC.

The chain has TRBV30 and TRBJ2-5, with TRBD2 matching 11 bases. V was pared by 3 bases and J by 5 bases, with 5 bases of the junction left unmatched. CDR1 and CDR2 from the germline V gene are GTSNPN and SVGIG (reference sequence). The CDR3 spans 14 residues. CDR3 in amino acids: CAWSVTSGSETQYF. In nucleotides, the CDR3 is TGTGCCTGGAGCGTAACTAGCGGGAGCGAGACCCAGTACTTC.